These 29 T cell receptor beta chains came from one sample sequenced in a study of identical twins. TCRdb ran MiXCR on the 5' RACE reads and lists one entry per CDR3 protein. The data show 400,000 to 500,000 distinct CDR3 sequences, with less than 20% seen just once and approximately 12% held by the top ten. Material for sequencing was naive T cells sorted from blood. Receptors were obtained from a man between 45 and 60 years old in good health.

This clonotype was detected a few times. This chain joins TRBV27 and TRBJ2-7; TRBD2 agrees at 8 bases. J lost 4 bases, V lost 6 bases, and 11 bases had no gene match. Germline V CDR1 and CDR2: MNHEY, SMNVEV (reference sequence). This CDR3 is built from 15 residues. The CDR3, as DNA: TGTGCCAGCAGACTAACAGCGGGAGAGGGTTACGAGCAGTACTTC. It translates to CASRLTAGEGYEQYF.

This clonotype was recorded a few times. The chain is built from TRBV27 and TRBJ1-2; a weak D match, TRBD1 (5 bases). With 0 bases removed from V and 2 bases from J, the gap between germline ends came to 16 bases. In germline, CDR1 is MNHEY, CDR2 SMNVEV (reference sequence). There are 17 residues in the CDR3. The CDR3 here is CASSLSGVGVKNYGYTF. As DNA, the CDR3 is TGTGCCAGCAGTTTATCGGGCGTGGGGGTCAAAAACTATGGCTACACCTTC.

The chain recombines TRBV6-5 with TRBJ2-1; D is uncertain. In germline, CDR1 is MNHEY, CDR2 SVGAGI. With 0 bases removed from V and 8 bases from J, the gap between germline ends came to 11 bases. This CDR3 is built from 14 residues. The CDR3 DNA reads TGTGCCAGCAGTTACTCGCGCGCTGGTGATGAGCAGTTCTTC. Residues: CASSYSRAGDEQFF.

Only a few counts were recorded for this clonotype. The gene calls are TRBV10-3 and TRBJ1-1, with a tentative D call TRBD1 (5 bases). This CDR3 region has 12 residues. Germline V gene sequence: CDR1 ENHRY, CDR2 SYGVKD. The ends were cut back, 7 bases at V and 1 base at J, with 7 bases in the middle. The CDR3 loop is CAITGENTEAFF. The DNA of the CDR3 is TGTGCCATCACGGGGGAGAACACTGAAGCTTTCTTT.

This clonotype has at least ten counts. The chain is built from TRBV18 and TRBJ2-7; TRBD1 or TRBD2 may be the D gene (6 bases each). The germline V gene has CDR1 KGHSH and CDR2 LQKENI. The CDR3 is 16 amino acids. The ends were cut back, 2 bases at V and 2 bases at J, with 16 bases in the middle. The CDR3 loop reads CASSPAGRGDTYEQYF. For the CDR3, the DNA is TGTGCCAGCTCACCAGCGGGGCGAGGGGACACCTACGAGCAGTACTTC. The full variable domain, its missing parts supplied by reference TRBV18 and TRBJ2-7, is NAGVMQNPRHLVRRRGQEARLRCSPMKGHSHVYWYRQLPEEGLKFMVYLQKENIIDESGMPKERFSAEFPKEGPSILRIQQVVRGDSAAYFCASSPAGRGDTYEQYFGPGTRLTVT.

At least ten counts were recorded for this clonotype. The genes are TRBV11-1 and TRBJ2-3; 9 positions match TRBD1. J gave up 0 bases and V 4 bases, and 17 bases lay outside the gene matches. Germline CDR1 is SGHAT and CDR2 is FQDESV (reference sequence). The CDR3 covers 20 residues. As DNA, the CDR3 is TGTGCCAGCAGCTCCACCCTACTCTCTACAGGGGGCTTTAGCACAGATACGCAGTATTTT. Protein: CASSSTLLSTGGFSTDTQYF.

This chain joins TRBV5-1 and TRBJ2-7; 7 bases agree with TRBD1. The germline CDR1 and CDR2 sequences are SGHRS and YFSETQ. The length of the CDR3 is 15 residues. Trimming cost V 5 bases and J 0 bases; bases outside gene matches: 8. The CDR3 DNA is TGCGCCAGCAGGCCCGGGACAGTTCGCTCCTACGAGCAGTACTTC. Translation: CASRPGTVRSYEQYF.

The chain joins TRBV7-9 to TRBJ2-1; the D gene is possibly TRBD1 (6 bases). V lost 5 bases and J 8 bases, leaving 16 bases between the germline ends. The CDR3 contains 14 residues. The germline gives CDR1 SEHNR, CDR2 FQNEAQ (reference sequence). The CDR3 DNA reads TGTGCCAGCAGCCTCGCCGGCAGGGGCCATGAGCAGTTCTTC. This gives the protein CASSLAGRGHEQFF.

This clonotype was recorded a few times. The chain links TRBV5-1 to TRBJ2-7, with 7 bases matching TRBD2. The V and J ends lost 6 bases and 4 bases, in that order; junction bases with no gene match: 16. In germline, CDR1 is SGHRS, CDR2 YFSETQ. CDR3 length equals 16 residues. CDR3 nucleotide sequence: TGCGCCAGCAAGAGTAGCGGGCCAAGTACAAATTACGAGCAGTACTTC. Protein: CASKSSGPSTNYEQYF.

This clonotype was observed a few times. V usage is TRBV20-1 and J usage is TRBJ2-5, with 7 bases aligning to TRBD1. Trimming cost V 4 bases and J 5 bases; bases outside gene matches: 16. Per the germline V gene, CDR1 is DFQATT and CDR2 is SNEGSKA (reference sequence). The CDR3 totals 16 residues. This CDR3 is CSATARGQVLWETQYF. CDR3 DNA sequence: TGCAGTGCTACCGCCAGAGGACAGGTTCTATGGGAGACCCAGTACTTC.

This clonotype was seen ten or more times. The chain uses TRBV6-5 and TRBJ2-7; perhaps TRBD2 as D (5 bases). With 2 bases removed from V and 3 bases from J, the gap between germline ends came to 14 bases. The CDR3 covers 15 residues. Per the germline V gene, CDR1 is MNHEY and CDR2 is SVGAGI. The DNA for the CDR3 is TGTGCCAGCAGTTACAGTTCGTCCGGGATCTACGAGCAGTACTTC. Its protein is CASSYSSSGIYEQYF.

This clonotype was seen a few times. V usage is TRBV14 and J usage is TRBJ2-1, with D possibly being TRBD2 (6 bases). The ends were cut back, 5 bases at V and 3 bases at J, with 17 bases in the middle. The length of the CDR3 is 16 residues. CDR1 and CDR2 from the germline V gene are SGHDN and FVKESK. The CDR3 bases are TGTGCCAGCAGCAAAAGCGGGCTAGCGCACTACAATGAGCAGTTCTTC. Translating it yields CASSKSGLAHYNEQFF.

The chain is built from TRBV5-1 and TRBJ1-6, with D uncertain. V dropped 0 bases and J dropped 8 bases, with 12 bases sitting between them. CDR3 length: 15 residues. Germline V gene lookup returns CDR1 SGHRS and CDR2 YFSETQ. The DNA for the CDR3 is TGCGCCAGCAGCTTGGCCGGGCACCGCTATTCACCCCTCCACTTT. Encoded protein: CASSLAGHRYSPLHF.

This clonotype has only a few counts. The chain couples TRBV7-9 to TRBJ1-4, with D perhaps TRBD1 (6 bases). CDR1 and CDR2 (germline): SEHNR, FQNEAQ (reference sequence). The CDR3 length is 14 residues. Trimming took 5 bases from V and 3 from J, leaving 10 bases between them. The CDR3 bases are TGTGCCAGCAGCAGGGGACACCCTAATGAAAAACTGTTTTTT. The encoded protein is CASSRGHPNEKLFF.

The chain carries TRBV12-3 or TRBV12-4 and TRBJ1-1; D is unclear. The CDR3 has 11 residues. The germline V and J ends were trimmed by 6 bases and 3 bases, with 5 bases remaining between them. The CDR3 spells CASRLYTEAFF. The CDR3 region has the DNA TGTGCCAGCAGATTGTACACTGAAGCTTTCTTT.

The chain has TRBV12-3 or TRBV12-4 and TRBJ2-1; D is ambiguous. The CDR3 runs to 13 residues. The V end lost 3 bases, the J end lost 2 bases, and 5 bases lay between the germline ends. This CDR3 reads CASSFSAYNEQFF. In DNA form, the CDR3 reads TGTGCCAGCAGTTTTTCCGCCTACAATGAGCAGTTCTTC.

The rearrangement links TRBV9 to TRBJ2-7; D is perhaps TRBD2 (6 bases). V was clipped by 2 bases and J by 5 bases, with 14 bases between them. Germline V gives CDR1 SGDLS, CDR2 YYNGEE. This CDR3 spans 14 amino acids. The CDR3 reads CASSVFGGVDEQYF. DNA of the CDR3: TGTGCCAGCAGCGTCTTCGGAGGGGTGGACGAGCAGTACTTC.

This chain joins TRBV7-2 and TRBJ2-2, with TRBD1 matching over 9 bases. CDR1 is SGHTA, CDR2 FQGNSA, per germline. CDR3 length: 16 amino acids. J was trimmed by 6 bases and V by 7 bases; bases with no gene match: 12. CDR3 sequence (DNA): TGTGCCAGCACTTTTTCCCGACAGGGGGAGGCCGGGGAGCTGTTTTTT. It yields the protein CASTFSRQGEAGELFF.

The V call is TRBV18, the J call TRBJ2-7, with 8 bases matching TRBD1. The CDR3 is made up of 15 amino acids. Germline CDR1 reads KGHSH; CDR2 reads LQKENI. V shed 2 bases and J 3 bases; nucleotides not matched to a gene: 6. The CDR3 region is CASSPGETGVYEQYF. The CDR3 region has the DNA TGTGCCAGCTCACCAGGAGAGACAGGGGTCTACGAGCAGTACTTC.

The table lists this clonotype with many counts. The chain links TRBV27 to TRBJ2-7, with TRBD2 identical over 9 bases. CDR1 is MNHEY, CDR2 SMNVEV, per germline (reference sequence). CDR3 length: 18 amino acids. The J segment lost 4 bases and the V segment lost 2 bases, leaving 15 bases of the junction unmatched. The DNA for the CDR3 is TGTGCCAGCAGTTTAATCCCGGTCCAGCGGGGGGCGGTTTACGAGCAGTACTTC. Residues: CASSLIPVQRGAVYEQYF.

This clonotype appeared a few times. The J gene is TRBJ2-1, the V gene TRBV9, with TRBD2 matching over 13 bases. The CDR3 runs to 17 residues. Germline V CDR1 and CDR2: SGDLS, YYNGEE. V shed 4 bases and J 8 bases; nucleotides not matched to a gene: 12. The CDR3 DNA reads as TGTGCCAGCAGCACAGGACCGGGACTAGCGGGATTCTATGAGCAGTTCTTC. Its translation: CASSTGPGLAGFYEQFF.

This chain joins TRBV7-2 and TRBJ1-5; 9 nucleotides line up with TRBD1. The CDR3 consists of 15 residues. Trimming cost V 5 bases and J 2 bases; bases outside gene matches: 4. Germline assignment: CDR1 SGHTA and CDR2 FQGNSA. CDR3 in amino acids: CASSPTGGGNQPQHF. The CDR3 DNA sequence: TGTGCCAGCAGCCCGACAGGGGGTGGCAATCAGCCCCAGCATTTT.

CDR3: CASSLFDRAEAFF. CDR3 bases: TGTGCCAGCAGCTTGTTCGACAGGGCGGAAGCTTTCTTT. The rearrangement joins TRBV5-6 to TRBJ1-1, with 7 bases that match TRBD1. J lost 8 bases, V lost 1 base, and 5 bases had no gene match. The CDR3 runs 13 residues. Germline V lookup: CDR1 SGHDT, CDR2 YYEEEE.

The gene calls are TRBV11-2 and TRBJ1-1; D is ambiguous. The CDR3 contains 14 residues. Germline CDR1 and CDR2: SGHAT and FQNNGV. V was pared by 0 bases and J by 1 base, with 6 bases between. The CDR3: CASSLDWTNTEAFF. The CDR3 DNA follows: TGTGCCAGCAGCTTAGATTGGACGAACACTGAAGCTTTCTTT.

V and J are TRBV7-2 and TRBJ2-7; either TRBD1 or TRBD2 may supply D (5 bases each). CDR3 length equals 15 residues. The germline V and J ends were trimmed by 3 bases and 0 bases, with 12 bases remaining between them. Germline V gene sequence: CDR1 SGHTA, CDR2 FQGNSA. The CDR3 sequence: CASSFSYGASYEQYF. The CDR3 coding sequence is TGTGCCAGCAGCTTTTCCTACGGGGCCTCCTACGAGCAGTACTTC.

This clonotype showed up many times. V gene TRBV6-2 or TRBV6-3 combines with J gene TRBJ2-3, with D possibly being TRBD2 (5 bases). The CDR3 runs to 10 residues. The germline gives CDR1 MNHEY, CDR2 SVGEGT. CDR3 sequence (DNA): TGTGCGACCGAGGGAGATACGCAGTATTTT. This translates into CATEGDTQYF.

The rearrangement links TRBV20-1 to TRBJ2-2, with D perhaps matching TRBD2 (5 bases). Germline loops: CDR1 DFQATT, CDR2 SNEGSKA (reference sequence). The CDR3 totals 14 residues. Trimming stripped 3 bases from V and 6 bases from J, with 14 bases between. CDR3 sequence: CSARKPGIAGELFF. In nucleotides, the CDR3 is TGCAGTGCTAGGAAACCGGGGATAGCCGGGGAGCTGTTTTTT.

This clonotype was detected only a few times. This chain links TRBV20-1 with TRBJ2-7, with 7 bases lining up with TRBD1. This CDR3 contains 14 residues. The V segment lost 6 bases and the J segment 5 bases; nucleotides outside the gene matches: 13. In germline, CDR1 is DFQATT, CDR2 SNEGSKA (reference sequence). The CDR3 protein is CSAVERGRNNEQYF. CDR3 sequence (DNA): TGCAGTGCCGTTGAAAGGGGGCGTAACAACGAGCAGTACTTC.

This clonotype was observed many times. The chain combines TRBV6-2 or TRBV6-3 with TRBJ1-2; the D is unclear. The CDR3 consists of 13 residues. Trimming took 2 bases from V and 2 from J, leaving 6 bases between them. CDR1 and CDR2 (germline): MNHEY, SVGEGT. The CDR3, as DNA: TGTGCCAGCAGTTACGCCCGAAACTATGGCTACACCTTC. Amino acids: CASSYARNYGYTF.